The T cell receptor (beta chain) described here comes from a study of T cells in localized non-small cell lung cancer. Study findings and constraints: Among the tissues sampled, uninvolved adjacent lung had the highest T cell clonality, above tumor. In the blood, greater T cell density corresponded to longer overall survival. Owing to sequencing of a solitary tumor region, heterogeneity cannot be discounted. Adjacent lung exhibited a median of approximately 50 among the 100 most abundant tumor clones.

The V and J ends lost 6 bases and 3 bases respectively, with 12 bases between them. Per germline, CDR1 SNHLY and CDR2 FYNNEI. CDR3 size: 13 residues. Measured with immunoSEQ multiplex PCR; TCRdb has only the in-frame clones, and not every one. The sample lists more than 35,000 clones, roughly 92% seen once, with approximately 7% in the top ten. Details on this clone: What it recognizes is unknown.

The material was peripheral blood, obtained before any cancer treatment. The sequence came from a female donor older than 55 with stage I lung adenocarcinoma. The rearrangement uses TRBV2 and TRBJ2-7; no firm D call. This CDR3 reads CASSFEPVYEQYF. Written as DNA, the CDR3 is TGTGCCAGCAGCTTCGAACCGGTCTACGAGCAGTACTTC.